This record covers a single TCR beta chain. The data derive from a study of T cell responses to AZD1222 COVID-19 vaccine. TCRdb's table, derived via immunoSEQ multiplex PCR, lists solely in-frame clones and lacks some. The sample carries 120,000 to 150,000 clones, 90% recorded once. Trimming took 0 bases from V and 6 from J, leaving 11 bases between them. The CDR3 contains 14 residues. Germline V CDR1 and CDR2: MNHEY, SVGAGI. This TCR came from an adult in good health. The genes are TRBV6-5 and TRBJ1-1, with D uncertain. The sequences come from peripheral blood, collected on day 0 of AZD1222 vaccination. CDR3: CASSYSADNPEAFF. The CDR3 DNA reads TGTGCCAGCAGTTACTCGGCCGACAATCCTGAAGCTTTCTTT.